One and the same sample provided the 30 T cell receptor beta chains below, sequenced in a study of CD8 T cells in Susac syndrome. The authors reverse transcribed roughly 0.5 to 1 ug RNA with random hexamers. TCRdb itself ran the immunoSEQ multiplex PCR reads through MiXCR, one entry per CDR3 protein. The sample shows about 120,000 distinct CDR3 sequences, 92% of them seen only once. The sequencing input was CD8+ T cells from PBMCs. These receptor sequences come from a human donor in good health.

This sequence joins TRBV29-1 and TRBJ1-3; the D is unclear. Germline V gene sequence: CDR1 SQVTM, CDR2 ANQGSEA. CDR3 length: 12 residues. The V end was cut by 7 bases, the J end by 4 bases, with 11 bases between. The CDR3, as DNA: TGCAGCGGGTGGACGTTGGGAAACACCATATATTTT. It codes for CSGWTLGNTIYF.

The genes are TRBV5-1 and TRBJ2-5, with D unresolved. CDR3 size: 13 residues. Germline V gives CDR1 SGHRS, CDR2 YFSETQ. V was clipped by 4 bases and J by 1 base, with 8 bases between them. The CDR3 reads CASSPGVQETQYF. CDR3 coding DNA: TGCGCCAGCAGCCCCGGAGTCCAAGAGACCCAGTACTTC.

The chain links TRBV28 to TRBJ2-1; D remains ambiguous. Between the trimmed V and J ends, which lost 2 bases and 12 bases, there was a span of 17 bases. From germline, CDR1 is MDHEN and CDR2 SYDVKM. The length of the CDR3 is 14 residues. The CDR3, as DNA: TGTGCCAGCAGTTTACCCCCTGCCGACCGGGCGCAGTTCTTC. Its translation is CASSLPPADRAQFF. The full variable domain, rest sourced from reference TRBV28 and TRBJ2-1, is DVKVTQSSRYLVKRTGEKVFLECVQDMDHENMFWYRQDPGLGLRLIYFSYDVKMKEKGDIPEGYSVSREKKERFSLILESASTNQTSMYLCASSLPPADRAQFFGPGTRLTVL.

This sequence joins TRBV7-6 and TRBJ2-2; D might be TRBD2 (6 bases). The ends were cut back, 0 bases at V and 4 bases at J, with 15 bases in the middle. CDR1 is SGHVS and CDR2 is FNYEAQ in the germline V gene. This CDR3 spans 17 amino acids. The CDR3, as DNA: TGTGCCAGCAGCTTAGCACATGGTCTGCGGGGCACCGGGGAGCTGTTTTTT. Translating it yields CASSLAHGLRGTGELFF.

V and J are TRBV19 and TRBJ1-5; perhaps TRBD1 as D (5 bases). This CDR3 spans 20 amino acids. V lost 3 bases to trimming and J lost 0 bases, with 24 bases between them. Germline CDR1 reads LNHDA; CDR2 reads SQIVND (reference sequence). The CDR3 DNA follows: TGTGCCAGTAGTATCAGCGGACCGGGGCGGAACGACTATAGCAATCAGCCCCAGCATTTT. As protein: CASSISGPGRNDYSNQPQHF.

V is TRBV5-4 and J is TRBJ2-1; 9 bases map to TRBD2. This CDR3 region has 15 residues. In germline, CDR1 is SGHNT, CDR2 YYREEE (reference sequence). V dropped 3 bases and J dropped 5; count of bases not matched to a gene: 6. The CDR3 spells CASSSQAGGDNEQFF. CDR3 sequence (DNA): TGTGCCAGCAGCTCTCAAGCGGGAGGAGACAATGAGCAGTTCTTC.

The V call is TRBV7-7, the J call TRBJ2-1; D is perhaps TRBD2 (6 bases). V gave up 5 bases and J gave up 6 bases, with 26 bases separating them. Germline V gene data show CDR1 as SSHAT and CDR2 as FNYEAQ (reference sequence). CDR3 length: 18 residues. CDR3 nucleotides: TGTGCCAGCAGCCCAGGACTATTCGCGGAAACAAAGGGCAATGAGCAGTTCTTC. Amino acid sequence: CASSPGLFAETKGNEQFF.

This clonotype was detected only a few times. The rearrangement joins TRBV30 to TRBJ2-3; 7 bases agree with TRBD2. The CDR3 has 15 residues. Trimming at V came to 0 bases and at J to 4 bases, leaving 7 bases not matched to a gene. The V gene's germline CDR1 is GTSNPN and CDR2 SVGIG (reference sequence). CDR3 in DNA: TGTGCCTGGAGTGTAGGTGGCGGGAGCGCAGATACGCAGTATTTT. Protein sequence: CAWSVGGGSADTQYF.

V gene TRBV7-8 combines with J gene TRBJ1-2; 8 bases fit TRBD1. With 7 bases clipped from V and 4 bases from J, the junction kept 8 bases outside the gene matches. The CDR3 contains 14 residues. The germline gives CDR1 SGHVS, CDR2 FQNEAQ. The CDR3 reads CASTQDRAVYGYTF. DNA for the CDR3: TGTGCCAGCACTCAGGACAGGGCCGTCTATGGCTACACCTTC.

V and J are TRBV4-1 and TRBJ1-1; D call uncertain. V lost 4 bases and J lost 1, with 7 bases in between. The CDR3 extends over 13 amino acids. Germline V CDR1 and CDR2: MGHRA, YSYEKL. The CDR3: CASSLTPNTEAFF. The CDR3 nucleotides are TGCGCCAGCAGCCTGACACCGAACACTGAAGCTTTCTTT.

CDR3 protein: CASSPGGGTNEQFF. CDR3 DNA sequence: TGTGCCAGCAGCCCGGGGGGAGGTACGAATGAGCAGTTCTTC. The V and J genes are TRBV4-2 and TRBJ2-1; 7 bases align to TRBD2. Germline CDR1 reads LGHNA; CDR2 reads YNFKEQ. After removal of 4 bases from V and 7 bases from J, the junction contained 7 bases not matched to a gene. The length of the CDR3 is 14 residues.

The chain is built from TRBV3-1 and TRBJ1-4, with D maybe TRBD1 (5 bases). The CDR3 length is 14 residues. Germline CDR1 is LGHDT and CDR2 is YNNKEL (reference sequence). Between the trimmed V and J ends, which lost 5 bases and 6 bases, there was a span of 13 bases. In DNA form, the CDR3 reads TGTGCCAGCAGCTACCGGGGCGAGCATGAAAAACTGTTTTTT. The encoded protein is CASSYRGEHEKLFF.

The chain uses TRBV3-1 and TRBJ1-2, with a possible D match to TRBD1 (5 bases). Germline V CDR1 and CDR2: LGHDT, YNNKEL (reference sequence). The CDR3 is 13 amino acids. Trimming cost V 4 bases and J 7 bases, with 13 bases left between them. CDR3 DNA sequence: TGTGCCAGCAGCCCCTCGGGGCCACGTGGCTACACCTTC. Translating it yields CASSPSGPRGYTF.

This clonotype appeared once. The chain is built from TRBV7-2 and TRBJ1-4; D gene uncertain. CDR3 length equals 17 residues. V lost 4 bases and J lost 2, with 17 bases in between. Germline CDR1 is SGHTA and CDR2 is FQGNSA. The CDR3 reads CASSSSPPQATNEKLFF. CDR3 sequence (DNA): TGTGCCAGCAGCTCAAGTCCCCCCCAGGCGACTAATGAAAAACTGTTTTTT.

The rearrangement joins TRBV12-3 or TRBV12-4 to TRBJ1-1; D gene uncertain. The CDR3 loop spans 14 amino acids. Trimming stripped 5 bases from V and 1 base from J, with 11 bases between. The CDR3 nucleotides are TGTGCCAGCAGTCCACTGGCGGGGAACACTGAAGCTTTCTTT. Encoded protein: CASSPLAGNTEAFF.

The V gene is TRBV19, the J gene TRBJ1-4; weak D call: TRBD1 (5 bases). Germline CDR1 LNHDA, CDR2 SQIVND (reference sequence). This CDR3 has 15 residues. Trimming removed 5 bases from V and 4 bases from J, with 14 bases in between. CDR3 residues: CASSARDGLNEKLFF. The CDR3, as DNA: TGTGCCAGTAGTGCCCGGGACGGTCTTAATGAAAAACTGTTTTTT.

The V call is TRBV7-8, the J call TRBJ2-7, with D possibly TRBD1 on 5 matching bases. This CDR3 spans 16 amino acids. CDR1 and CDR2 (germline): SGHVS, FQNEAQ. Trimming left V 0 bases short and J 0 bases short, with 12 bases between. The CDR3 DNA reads TGTGCCAGCAGCTTAGCGGGGCACCTGAGCTCCTACGAGCAGTACTTC. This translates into CASSLAGHLSSYEQYF. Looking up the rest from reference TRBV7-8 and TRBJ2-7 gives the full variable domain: GAGVSQSPRYKVAKRGQDVALRCDPISGHVSLFWYQQALGQGPEFLTYFQNEAQLDKSGLPSDRFFAERPEGSVSTLKIQRTQQEDSAVYLCASSLAGHLSSYEQYFGPGTRLTVT.

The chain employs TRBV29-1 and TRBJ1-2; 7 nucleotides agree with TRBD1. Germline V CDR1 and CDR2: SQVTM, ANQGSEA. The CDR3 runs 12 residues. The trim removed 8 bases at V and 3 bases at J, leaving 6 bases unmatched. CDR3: CSSRTGDYGYTF. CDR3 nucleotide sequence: TGCAGCTCCCGGACAGGCGACTATGGCTACACCTTC.

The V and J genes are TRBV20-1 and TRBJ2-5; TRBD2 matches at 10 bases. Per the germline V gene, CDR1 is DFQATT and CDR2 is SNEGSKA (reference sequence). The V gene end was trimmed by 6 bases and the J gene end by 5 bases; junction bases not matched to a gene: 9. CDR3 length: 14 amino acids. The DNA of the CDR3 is TGCAGTGCCACGGGACTAGCGATATGGGAGACCCAGTACTTC. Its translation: CSATGLAIWETQYF.

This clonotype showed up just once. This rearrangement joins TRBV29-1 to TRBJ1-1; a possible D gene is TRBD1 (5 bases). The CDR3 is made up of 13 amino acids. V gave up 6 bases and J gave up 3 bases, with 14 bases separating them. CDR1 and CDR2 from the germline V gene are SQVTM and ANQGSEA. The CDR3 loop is CSVWQGPDTEAFF. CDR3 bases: TGCAGCGTATGGCAGGGTCCGGACACTGAAGCTTTCTTT.

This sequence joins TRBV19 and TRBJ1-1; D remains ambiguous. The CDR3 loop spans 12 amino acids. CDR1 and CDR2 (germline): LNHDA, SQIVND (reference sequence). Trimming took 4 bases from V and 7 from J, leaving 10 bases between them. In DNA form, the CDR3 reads TGTGCCAGTAGTACCACAAGGATTGAAGCTTTCTTT. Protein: CASSTTRIEAFF.

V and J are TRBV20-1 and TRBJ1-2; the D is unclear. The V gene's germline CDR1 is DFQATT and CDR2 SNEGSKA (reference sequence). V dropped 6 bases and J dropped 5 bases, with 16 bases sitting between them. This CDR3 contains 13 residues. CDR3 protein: CSARKQVAYGYTF. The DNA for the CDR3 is TGCAGTGCCCGGAAGCAGGTCGCGTATGGCTACACCTTC.

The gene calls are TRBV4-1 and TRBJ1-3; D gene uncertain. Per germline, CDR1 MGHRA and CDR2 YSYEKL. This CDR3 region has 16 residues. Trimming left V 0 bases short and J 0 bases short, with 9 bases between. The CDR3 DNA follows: TGCGCCAGCAGCCAAGAGGAGGGCCGCTCTGGAAACACCATATATTTT. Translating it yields CASSQEEGRSGNTIYF.

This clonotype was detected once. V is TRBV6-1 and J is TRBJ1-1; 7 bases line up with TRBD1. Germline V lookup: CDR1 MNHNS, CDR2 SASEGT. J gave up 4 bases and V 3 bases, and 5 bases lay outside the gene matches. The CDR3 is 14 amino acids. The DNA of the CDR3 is TGTGCCAGCAGTGACTTGAACAGGGGCACTGAAGCTTTCTTT. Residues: CASSDLNRGTEAFF.

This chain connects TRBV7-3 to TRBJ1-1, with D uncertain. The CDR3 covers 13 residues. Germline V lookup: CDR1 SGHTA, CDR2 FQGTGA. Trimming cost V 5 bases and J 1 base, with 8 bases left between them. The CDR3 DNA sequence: TGTGCCAGCAGCCCGTCGGAGAACACTGAAGCTTTCTTT. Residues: CASSPSENTEAFF.

The CDR3 spells CASSSGTDSYNEQFF. The CDR3 nucleotides read TGCGCCAGCAGCTCCGGGACAGACTCCTACAATGAGCAGTTCTTC. The rearrangement joins TRBV5-1 to TRBJ2-1; 7 nucleotides match TRBD1. The V and J ends lost 3 bases and 0 bases, in that order; junction bases with no gene match: 3. The CDR3 length is 15 residues. Germline lookup yields CDR1 SGHRS and CDR2 YFSETQ.

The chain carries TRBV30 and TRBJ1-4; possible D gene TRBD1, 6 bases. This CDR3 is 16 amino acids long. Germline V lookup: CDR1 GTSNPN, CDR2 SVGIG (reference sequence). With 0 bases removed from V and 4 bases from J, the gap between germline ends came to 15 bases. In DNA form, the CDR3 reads TGTGCCTGGAGTGTATTCGGGGGCACAGGTAATGAAAAACTGTTTTTT. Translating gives CAWSVFGGTGNEKLFF.

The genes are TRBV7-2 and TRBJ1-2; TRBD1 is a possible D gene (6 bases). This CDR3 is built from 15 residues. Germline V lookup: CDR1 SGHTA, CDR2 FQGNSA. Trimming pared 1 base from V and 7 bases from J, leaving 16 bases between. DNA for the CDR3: TGTGCCAGCAGCTTAGATTCGGTCAGGGGACGTGGCTACACCTTC. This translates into CASSLDSVRGRGYTF.

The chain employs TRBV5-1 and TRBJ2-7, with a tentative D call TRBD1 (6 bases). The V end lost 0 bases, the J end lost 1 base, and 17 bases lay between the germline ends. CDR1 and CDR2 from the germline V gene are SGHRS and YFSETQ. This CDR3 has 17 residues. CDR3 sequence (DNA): TGCGCCAGCAGCTTGGCGGCAGGGACAAGAATTTCCTACGAGCAGTACTTC. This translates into CASSLAAGTRISYEQYF.

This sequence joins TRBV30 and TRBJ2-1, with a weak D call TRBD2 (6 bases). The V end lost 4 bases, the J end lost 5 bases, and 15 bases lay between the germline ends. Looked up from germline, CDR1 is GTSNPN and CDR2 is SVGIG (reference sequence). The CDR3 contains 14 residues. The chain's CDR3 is CAWTPETSHNEQFF. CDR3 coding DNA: TGTGCCTGGACCCCCGAGACTAGTCACAATGAGCAGTTCTTC.